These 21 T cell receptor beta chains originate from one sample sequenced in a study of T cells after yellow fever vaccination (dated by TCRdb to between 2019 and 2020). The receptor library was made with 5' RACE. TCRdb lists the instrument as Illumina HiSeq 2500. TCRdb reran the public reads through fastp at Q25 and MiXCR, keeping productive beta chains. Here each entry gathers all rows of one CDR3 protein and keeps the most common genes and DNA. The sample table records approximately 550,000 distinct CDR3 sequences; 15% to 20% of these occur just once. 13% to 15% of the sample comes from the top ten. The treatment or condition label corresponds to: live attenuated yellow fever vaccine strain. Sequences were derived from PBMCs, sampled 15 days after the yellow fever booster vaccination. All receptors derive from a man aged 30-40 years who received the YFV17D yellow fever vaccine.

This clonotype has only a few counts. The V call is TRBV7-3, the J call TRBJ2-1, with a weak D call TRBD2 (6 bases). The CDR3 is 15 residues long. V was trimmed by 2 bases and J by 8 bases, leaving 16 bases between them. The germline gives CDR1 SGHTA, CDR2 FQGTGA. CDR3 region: CASSLVQGLADEQFF. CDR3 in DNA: TGTGCCAGCAGCTTAGTGCAGGGTTTAGCGGATGAGCAGTTCTTC.

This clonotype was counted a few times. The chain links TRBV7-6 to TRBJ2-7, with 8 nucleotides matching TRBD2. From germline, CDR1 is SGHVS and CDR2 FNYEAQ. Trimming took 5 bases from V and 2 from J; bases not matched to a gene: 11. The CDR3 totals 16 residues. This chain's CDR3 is CASSPIKAGGPYEQYF. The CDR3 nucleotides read TGTGCCAGCAGCCCCATCAAGGCGGGAGGACCCTACGAGCAGTACTTC.

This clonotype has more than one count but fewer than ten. The CDR3, as DNA: TGTGCCATCAGTGAAGGGGCCTCGGGGGAAAAACTGTTTTTT. Translation gives CAISEGASGEKLFF. This chain connects TRBV10-3 to TRBJ1-4; D is possibly TRBD1 (5 bases). Germline assignment: CDR1 ENHRY and CDR2 SYGVKD. This CDR3 contains 14 residues. With 3 bases removed from V and 8 bases from J, the gap between germline ends came to 13 bases.

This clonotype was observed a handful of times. CDR3 bases: TGCAGTGCTAAGCCCCAGGGGCAAGAGACCCAGTACTTC. Translating gives CSAKPQGQETQYF. This chain links TRBV20-1 with TRBJ2-5; tentatively, D is TRBD1 (6 bases). V lost 4 bases and J 2 bases, leaving 11 bases between the germline ends. CDR3 length equals 13 residues. Looked up from germline, CDR1 is DFQATT and CDR2 is SNEGSKA (reference sequence).

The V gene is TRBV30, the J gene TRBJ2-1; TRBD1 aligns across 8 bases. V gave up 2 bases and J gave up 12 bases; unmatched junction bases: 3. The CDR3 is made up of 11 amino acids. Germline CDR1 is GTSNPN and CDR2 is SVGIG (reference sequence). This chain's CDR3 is CAWSRDRWQFF. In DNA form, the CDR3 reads TGTGCCTGGAGTCGGGACAGGTGGCAGTTCTTC.

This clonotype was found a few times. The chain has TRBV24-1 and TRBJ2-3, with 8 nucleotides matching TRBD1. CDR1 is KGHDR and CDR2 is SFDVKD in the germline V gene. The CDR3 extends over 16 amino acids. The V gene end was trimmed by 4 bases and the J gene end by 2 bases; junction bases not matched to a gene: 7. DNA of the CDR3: TGTGCCACCAGTGACCGAGCGACAGGGGACACAGATACGCAGTATTTT. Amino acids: CATSDRATGDTDTQYF.

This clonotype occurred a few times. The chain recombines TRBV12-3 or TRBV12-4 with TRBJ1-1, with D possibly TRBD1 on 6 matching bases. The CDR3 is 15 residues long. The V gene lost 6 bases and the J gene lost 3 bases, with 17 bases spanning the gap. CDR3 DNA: TGTGCCAGCAGCCGAGTTCAGGGGTGGGACACTGAAGCTTTCTTT. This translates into CASSRVQGWDTEAFF.

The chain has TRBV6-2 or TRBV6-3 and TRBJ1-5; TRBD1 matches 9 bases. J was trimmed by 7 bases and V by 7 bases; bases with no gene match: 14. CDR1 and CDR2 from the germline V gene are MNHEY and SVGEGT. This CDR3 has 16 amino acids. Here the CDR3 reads CASKSRTDRGNQPQHF. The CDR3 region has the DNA TGTGCCAGCAAATCCCGGACGGACAGGGGTAACCAGCCCCAGCATTTT.

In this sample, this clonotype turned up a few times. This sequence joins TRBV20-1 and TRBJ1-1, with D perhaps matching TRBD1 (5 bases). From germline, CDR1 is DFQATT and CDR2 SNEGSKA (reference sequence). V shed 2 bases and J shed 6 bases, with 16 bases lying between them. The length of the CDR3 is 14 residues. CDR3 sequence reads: CSARHREGGAEAFF. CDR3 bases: TGCAGTGCTAGACATAGGGAAGGAGGGGCTGAAGCTTTCTTT.

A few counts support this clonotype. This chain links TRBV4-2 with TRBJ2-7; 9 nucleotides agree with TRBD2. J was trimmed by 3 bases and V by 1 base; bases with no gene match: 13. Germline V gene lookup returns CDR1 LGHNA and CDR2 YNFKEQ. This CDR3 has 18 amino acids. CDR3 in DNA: TGTGCCAGCAGCCAAGGGGGGGGTTCTAGCGGGACCTTCTACGAGCAGTACTTC. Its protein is CASSQGGGSSGTFYEQYF.

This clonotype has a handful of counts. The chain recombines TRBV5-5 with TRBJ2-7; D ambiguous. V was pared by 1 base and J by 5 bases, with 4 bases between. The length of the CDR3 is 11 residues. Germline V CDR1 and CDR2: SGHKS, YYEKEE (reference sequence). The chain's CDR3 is CASSLLHEQYF. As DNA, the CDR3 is TGTGCCAGCAGCTTGCTGCACGAGCAGTACTTC.

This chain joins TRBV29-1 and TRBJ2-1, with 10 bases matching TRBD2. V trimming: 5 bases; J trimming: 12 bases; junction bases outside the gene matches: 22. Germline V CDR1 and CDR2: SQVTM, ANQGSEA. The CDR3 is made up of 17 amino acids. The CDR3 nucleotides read TGCAGCGTTACCGCGGGGGCGGACCGGACTAGCGGAGGGGGGCAGTTCTTC. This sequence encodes CSVTAGADRTSGGGQFF.

CDR3 residues: CANSNNGGTDTQYF. The DNA for the CDR3 is TGTGCCAACTCAAATAACGGAGGCACAGATACGCAGTATTTT. V usage is TRBV10-3 and J usage is TRBJ2-3; D remains ambiguous. The V end lost 10 bases, the J end lost 1 base, and 15 bases lay between the germline ends. Germline V gene lookup returns CDR1 ENHRY and CDR2 SYGVKD. CDR3 length: 14 residues.

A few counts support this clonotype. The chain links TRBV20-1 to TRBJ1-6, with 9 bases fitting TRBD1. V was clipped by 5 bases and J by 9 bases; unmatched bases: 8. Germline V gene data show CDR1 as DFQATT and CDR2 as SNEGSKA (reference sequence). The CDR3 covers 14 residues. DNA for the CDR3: TGCAGTGCTCGGGGGGGACAGGGTGTTTCACCCCTCCACTTT. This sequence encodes CSARGGQGVSPLHF.

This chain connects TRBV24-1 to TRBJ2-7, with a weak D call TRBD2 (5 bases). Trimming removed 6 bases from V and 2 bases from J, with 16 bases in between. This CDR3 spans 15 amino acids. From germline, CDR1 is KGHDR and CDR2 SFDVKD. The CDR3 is CATSPGVSGTYEQYF. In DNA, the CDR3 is TGTGCCACCAGTCCCGGGGTGAGTGGAACCTACGAGCAGTACTTC.

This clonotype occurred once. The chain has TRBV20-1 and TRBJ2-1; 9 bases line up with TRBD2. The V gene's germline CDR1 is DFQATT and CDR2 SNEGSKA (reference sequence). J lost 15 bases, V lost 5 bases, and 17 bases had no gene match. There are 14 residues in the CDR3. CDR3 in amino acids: CSARPPGLARVLFF. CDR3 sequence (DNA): TGCAGTGCTCGACCGCCGGGACTAGCCAGGGTTTTGTTCTTC.

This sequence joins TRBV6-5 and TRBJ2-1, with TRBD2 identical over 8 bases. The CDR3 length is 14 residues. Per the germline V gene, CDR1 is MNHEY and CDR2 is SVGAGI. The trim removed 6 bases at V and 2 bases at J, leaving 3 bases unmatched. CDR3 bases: TGTGCCAGCAGACTAGCGGATCCCTACAATGAGCAGTTCTTC. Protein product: CASRLADPYNEQFF.

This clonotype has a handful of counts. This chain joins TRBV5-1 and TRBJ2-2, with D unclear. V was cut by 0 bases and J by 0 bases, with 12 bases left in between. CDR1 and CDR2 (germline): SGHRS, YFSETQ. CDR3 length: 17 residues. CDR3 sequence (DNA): TGCGCCAGCAGCTTGGCTAGGAGACGGCCGAACACCGGGGAGCTGTTTTTT. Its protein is CASSLARRRPNTGELFF.

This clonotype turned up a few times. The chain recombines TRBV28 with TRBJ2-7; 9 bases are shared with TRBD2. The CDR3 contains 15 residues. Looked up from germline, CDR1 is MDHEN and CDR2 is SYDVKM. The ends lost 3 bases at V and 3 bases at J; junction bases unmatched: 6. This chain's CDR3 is CASSFGGGRVYEQYF. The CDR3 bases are TGTGCCAGCAGTTTTGGGGGCGGGAGGGTCTACGAGCAGTACTTC.

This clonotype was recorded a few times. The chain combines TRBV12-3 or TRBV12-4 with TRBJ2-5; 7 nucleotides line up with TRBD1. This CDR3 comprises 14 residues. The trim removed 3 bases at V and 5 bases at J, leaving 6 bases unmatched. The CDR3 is CASSLRGQGETQYF. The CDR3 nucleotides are TGTGCCAGCAGTTTGAGGGGGCAGGGGGAGACCCAGTACTTC.

The CDR3 DNA is TGTGCCAGCAGCCAAATGACAGGAGGGGACATTCAGTACTTC. Translating it yields CASSQMTGGDIQYF. The V gene is TRBV7-3, the J gene TRBJ2-4; the D gene could be TRBD1 or TRBD2 (6 bases each). Germline values: CDR1 SGHTA, CDR2 FQGTGA. The CDR3 runs 14 residues. V gave up 5 bases and J gave up 8 bases, with 16 bases separating them. The full variable domain, its missing parts supplied by reference TRBV7-3 and TRBJ2-4, is GAGVSQTPSNKVTEKGKYVELRCDPISGHTALYWYRQSLGQGPEFLIYFQGTGAADDSGLPNDRFFAVRPEGSVSTLKIQRTERGDSAVYLCASSQMTGGDIQYFGAGTRLSVL.